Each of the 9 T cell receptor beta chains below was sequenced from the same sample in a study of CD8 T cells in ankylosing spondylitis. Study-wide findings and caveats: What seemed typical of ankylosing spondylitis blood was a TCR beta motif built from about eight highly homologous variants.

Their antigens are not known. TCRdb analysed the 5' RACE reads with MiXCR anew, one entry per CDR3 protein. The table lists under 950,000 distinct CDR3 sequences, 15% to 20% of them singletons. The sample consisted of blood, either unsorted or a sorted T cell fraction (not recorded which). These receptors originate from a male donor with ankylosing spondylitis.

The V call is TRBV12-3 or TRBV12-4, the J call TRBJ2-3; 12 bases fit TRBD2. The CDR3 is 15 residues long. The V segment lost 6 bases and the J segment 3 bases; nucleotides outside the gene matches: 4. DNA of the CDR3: TGTGCCAGCAGAACTAGCGGGAGGACGACAGATACGCAGTATTTT. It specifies CASRTSGRTTDTQYF.

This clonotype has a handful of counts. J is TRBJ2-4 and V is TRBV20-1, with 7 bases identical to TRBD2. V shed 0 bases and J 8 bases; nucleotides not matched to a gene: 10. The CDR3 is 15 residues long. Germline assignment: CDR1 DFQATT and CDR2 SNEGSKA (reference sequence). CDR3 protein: CSARDVREGMDIQYF. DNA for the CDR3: TGCAGTGCTAGAGATGTGAGGGAGGGTATGGACATTCAGTACTTC.

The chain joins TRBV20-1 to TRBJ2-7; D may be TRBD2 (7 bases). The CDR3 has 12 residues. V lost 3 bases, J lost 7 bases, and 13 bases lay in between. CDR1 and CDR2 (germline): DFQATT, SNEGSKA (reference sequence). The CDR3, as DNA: TGCAGTGCTAGTAAGGGGGGGGGTGAGCAGTACTTC. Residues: CSASKGGGEQYF.

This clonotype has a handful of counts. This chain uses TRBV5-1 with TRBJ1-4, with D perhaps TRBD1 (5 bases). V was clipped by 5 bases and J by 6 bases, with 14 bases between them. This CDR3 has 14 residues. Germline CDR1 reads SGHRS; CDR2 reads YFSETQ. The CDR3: CASRSLGGDEKLFF. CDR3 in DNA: TGCGCCAGCAGGTCTCTGGGGGGTGATGAAAAACTGTTTTTT.

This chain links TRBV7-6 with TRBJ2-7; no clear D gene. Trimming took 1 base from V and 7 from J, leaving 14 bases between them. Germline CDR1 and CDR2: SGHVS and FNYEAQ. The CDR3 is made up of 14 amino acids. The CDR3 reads CASSLDPGSLEQYF. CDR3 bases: TGTGCCAGCAGCTTAGATCCCGGGTCCCTAGAGCAGTACTTC.

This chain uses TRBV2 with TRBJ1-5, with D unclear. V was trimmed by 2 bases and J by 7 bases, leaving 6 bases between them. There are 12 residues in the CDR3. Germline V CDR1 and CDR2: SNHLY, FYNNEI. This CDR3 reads CASSESLQPQHF. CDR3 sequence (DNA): TGTGCCAGCAGTGAATCTCTACAGCCCCAGCATTTT.

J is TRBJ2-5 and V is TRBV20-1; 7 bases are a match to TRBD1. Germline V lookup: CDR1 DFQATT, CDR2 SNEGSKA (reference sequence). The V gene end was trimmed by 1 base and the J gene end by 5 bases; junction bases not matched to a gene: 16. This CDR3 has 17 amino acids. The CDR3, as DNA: TGCAGTGCTAGAGCCCTATCAGGGACAGACGAACACGAGACCCAGTACTTC. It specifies CSARALSGTDEHETQYF.

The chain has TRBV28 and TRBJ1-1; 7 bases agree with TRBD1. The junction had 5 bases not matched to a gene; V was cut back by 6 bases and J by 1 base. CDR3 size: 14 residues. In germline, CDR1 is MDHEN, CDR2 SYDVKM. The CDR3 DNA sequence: TGTGCCAGCAGAAGACAGGGTAGGAACACTGAAGCTTTCTTT. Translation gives CASRRQGRNTEAFF.

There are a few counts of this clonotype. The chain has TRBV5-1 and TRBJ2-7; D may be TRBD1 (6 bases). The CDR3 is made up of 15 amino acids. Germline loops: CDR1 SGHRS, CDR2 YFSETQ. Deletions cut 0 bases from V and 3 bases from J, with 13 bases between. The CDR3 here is CASSLGAQGFYEQYF. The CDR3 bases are TGCGCCAGCAGCTTGGGGGCCCAGGGGTTCTACGAGCAGTACTTC.